Shown below are 21 T cell receptor beta chains from a single sample sequenced in a study of cytomegalovirus exposure and HLA in healthy donors. The PCR had 60 Vbeta and 13 Jbeta primers. The method was immunoSEQ multiplex PCR; TCRdb's version includes in-frame clones alone and lacks a portion of them. The sample lists approximately 150,000 clones, about 85% seen once, with roughly 4% in the top ten. Material for sequencing was PBMCs. The source is a human donor in good health.

The chain employs TRBV25-1 and TRBJ2-2; tentatively, D is TRBD2 (6 bases). Germline-derived CDR1 and CDR2 are MGHDK and SYGVNS. Trimming took off 8 bases at V and 1 base at J, with 8 bases between the two ends. The CDR3 spans 13 residues. CDR3 sequence reads: CASGGGNTGELFF. DNA of the CDR3: TGTGCCAGCGGGGGAGGGAACACCGGGGAGCTGTTTTTT. Full variable domain (missing parts from reference TRBV25-1 and TRBJ2-2): EADIYQTPRYLVIGTGKKITLECSQTMGHDKMYWYQQDPGMELHLIHYSYGVNSTEKGDLSSESTVSRIRTEHFPLTLESARPSHTSQYLCASGGGNTGELFFGEGSRLTVL.

CDR3 protein: CASSLSTDTQYF. Here the CDR3 DNA reads TGTGCCAGCAGCCTTTCCACAGATACGCAGTATTTT. The V call is TRBV6-5, the J call TRBJ2-3, with no clear D. This CDR3 is built from 12 residues. Germline assignment: CDR1 MNHEY and CDR2 SVGAGI. Trimming removed 6 bases at V and 2 bases at J, with 6 bases between.

The chain recombines TRBV14 with TRBJ1-6; 7 bases line up with TRBD1. The V gene's germline CDR1 is SGHDN and CDR2 FVKESK. Losses at the gene ends were 3 bases for V and 16 bases for J; bases not matched to a gene: 3. This CDR3 has 11 amino acids. DNA of the CDR3: TGTGCCAGCAGCCACTCGGGACAGCTCCACTTT. Its translation is CASSHSGQLHF.

This chain uses TRBV10-2 with TRBJ2-7, with 14 bases fitting TRBD2. The junction had 16 bases not matched to a gene; V was cut back by 6 bases and J by 6 bases. CDR3 length equals 18 residues. Per germline, CDR1 WSHSY and CDR2 SAAADI. In nucleotides, the CDR3 is TGCGCCAGCAGCGAACCGAGGACTAGCGGGGGGAGGATGCGCGAGCAGTACTTC. It yields the protein CASSEPRTSGGRMREQYF.

Details on this clone: Mismatch with germline at one junction end may stem from a read error. The chain's CDR3 is CASRDNMNPEAFF. CDR3 sequence (DNA): TGTGCCAGCCGGGATAACATGAACCCTGAAGCTTTCTTT. The genes are TRBV2 and TRBJ1-1; no reliable D call. There are 13 residues in the CDR3. From germline, CDR1 is SNHLY and CDR2 FYNNEI.

The rearrangement joins TRBV5-6 to TRBJ1-6; tentative D call: TRBD1 (5 bases). There are 15 residues in the CDR3. V shed 3 bases and J shed 9 bases, with 16 bases lying between them. CDR1 is SGHDT, CDR2 YYEEEE, per germline. The CDR3 loop is CASSWGRAGGSPLHF. CDR3 coding DNA: TGTGCCAGCAGCTGGGGGAGGGCAGGCGGTTCACCCCTCCACTTT.

A few counts support this clone. J is TRBJ1-1 and V is TRBV2; D might be TRBD1 (5 bases). Germline values: CDR1 SNHLY, CDR2 FYNNEI. There are 11 residues in the CDR3. Deletions cut 5 bases from V and 8 bases from J, with 9 bases between. CDR3 residues: CASSRTTEAFF. In DNA, the CDR3 is TGTGCCAGCAGTCGGACAACAGAAGCTTTCTTT. Based on the CDR3 plus reference TRBV2 and TRBJ1-1, the full variable domain is EPEVTQTPSHQVTQMGQEVILRCVPISNHLYFYWYRQILGQKVEFLVSFYNNEISEKSEIFDDQFSVERPDGSNFTLKIRSTKLEDSAMYFCASSRTTEAFFGQGTRLTVV.

For this clone: An end of the junction differs from the germline gene, which may be a read error. V is TRBV29-1 and J is TRBJ1-2, with a tentative D call TRBD1 (5 bases). Germline CDR1 and CDR2: SQVTM and ANQGSEA. The CDR3 has 15 amino acids. For the CDR3, the DNA is TGCAGCGTTGCTCTAAGGGGTGATAAGGACTATGGCTACCCCTTC. Encoded protein: CSVALRGDKDYGYPF.

This chain connects TRBV27 to TRBJ2-7; no definite D call. V was cut by 5 bases and J by 3 bases, with 11 bases left in between. Germline loops: CDR1 MNHEY, CDR2 SMNVEV (reference sequence). This CDR3 has 13 residues. This chain's CDR3 is CASSNILDYEQYF. DNA of the CDR3: TGTGCCAGCAGTAACATCCTTGACTACGAGCAGTACTTC.

The rearrangement joins TRBV28 to TRBJ2-7; 9 bases agree with TRBD2. Germline CDR1 and CDR2: MDHEN and SYDVKM. This CDR3 is 14 amino acids long. V gave up 1 base and J gave up 3 bases; unmatched junction bases: 1. Written as DNA, the CDR3 is TGTGCCAGCAGTTTATTTAGCGGGAGCTACGAGCAGTACTTC. Translated, it gives CASSLFSGSYEQYF.

The rearrangement uses TRBV19 and TRBJ1-1; a weak D match, TRBD1 (6 bases). This CDR3 contains 14 residues. With 5 bases removed from V and 4 bases from J, the gap between germline ends came to 14 bases. Germline lookup yields CDR1 LNHDA and CDR2 SQIVND (reference sequence). CDR3 bases: TGTGCCAGTAGTGAACAGGGTCGGGGCACTGAAGCTTTCTTT. This sequence encodes CASSEQGRGTEAFF.

V is TRBV12-5 and J is TRBJ1-1, with D maybe TRBD1 (6 bases). CDR1 is LGHNT and CDR2 is FRNRAP in the germline V gene. The CDR3 consists of 12 residues. Here the CDR3 DNA reads TGTGCCAAAAGGGAGGGGGAAACTGAAGCTTTCTTT. Its protein product is CAKREGETEAFF. Drawing the rest from reference TRBV12-5 and TRBJ1-1, the complete variable domain is DARVTQTPRHKVTEMGQEVTMRCQPILGHNTVFWYRQTMMQGLELLAYFRNRAPLDDSGMPKDRFSAEMPDATLATLKIQPSEPRDSAVYFCAKREGETEAFFGQGTRLTVV.

The genes are TRBV7-2 and TRBJ2-7, with a weak D call TRBD2 (6 bases). Trimming took off 8 bases at V and 0 bases at J, with 17 bases between the two ends. This CDR3 region has 15 residues. Germline V gene lookup returns CDR1 SGHTA and CDR2 FQGNSA. The CDR3 nucleotides are TGTGCCAGCCGCGATCCCGGTAGCGGCTCCTACGAGCAGTACTTC. Translation gives CASRDPGSGSYEQYF.

The gene calls are TRBV27 and TRBJ1-5; 7 bases are shared with TRBD1. Germline assignment: CDR1 MNHEY and CDR2 SMNVEV (reference sequence). This CDR3 contains 16 residues. The V gene end was trimmed by 6 bases and the J gene end by 0 bases; junction bases not matched to a gene: 8. The CDR3 nucleotides read TGTGCCAGCAGATCCGGGACAGTCTATAGCAATCAGCCCCAGCATTTT. Residues: CASRSGTVYSNQPQHF.

There are a few counts of this clone. CDR3 loop: CASEVRGQPQHF. The DNA of the CDR3 is TGTGCCAGCGAAGTTAGGGGGCAGCCCCAGCATTTT. V usage is TRBV6-1 and J usage is TRBJ1-5, with D perhaps TRBD1 (6 bases). The CDR3 runs to 12 residues. V was trimmed by 8 bases and J by 7 bases, leaving 12 bases between them. Germline V gene lookup returns CDR1 MNHNS and CDR2 SASEGT.

This clone was seen a few times. The gene calls are TRBV9 and TRBJ2-3; TRBD2 matches at 10 bases. The CDR3 has 18 amino acids. The J segment lost 1 base and the V segment lost 0 bases, leaving 8 bases of the junction unmatched. The germline gives CDR1 SGDLS, CDR2 YYNGEE. Here the CDR3 DNA reads TGTGCCAGCAGCGTAGAAACAGCGGGGGGGCCGGGCACAGATACGCAGTATTTT. It yields the protein CASSVETAGGPGTDTQYF. The entire variable domain, with the rest obtained from reference TRBV9 and TRBJ2-3, is as follows: DSGVTQTPKHLITATGQRVTLRCSPRSGDLSVYWYQQSLDQGLQFLIQYYNGEERAKGNILERFSAQQFPDLHSELNLSSLELGDSALYFCASSVETAGGPGTDTQYFGPGTRLTVL.

The chain links TRBV10-2 to TRBJ2-1, with a tentative D call TRBD2 (6 bases). Trimming took off 2 bases at V and 3 bases at J, with 11 bases between the two ends. Germline V gives CDR1 WSHSY, CDR2 SAAADI. The CDR3 covers 15 residues. CDR3 loop: CASSEVGRFYNEQFF. In nucleotides, the CDR3 is TGCGCCAGCAGTGAGGTCGGGAGATTCTACAATGAGCAGTTCTTC.

The V gene is TRBV5-1, the J gene TRBJ1-2; 11 bases align to TRBD1. CDR3 length equals 14 residues. The trim removed 0 bases at V and 9 bases at J, leaving 4 bases unmatched. Germline lookup yields CDR1 SGHRS and CDR2 YFSETQ. For the CDR3, the DNA is TGCGCCAGCAGCTTGGGGGACAGGGGGTTGAGCTACACCTTC. Translated, it gives CASSLGDRGLSYTF. Filled out from reference TRBV5-1 and TRBJ1-2, the complete variable domain reads KAGVTQTPRYLIKTRGQQVTLSCSPISGHRSVSWYQQTPGQGLQFLFEYFSETQRNKGNFPGRFSGRQFSNSRSEMNVSTLELGDSALYLCASSLGDRGLSYTFGSGTRLTVV.

Note on this clone: Germline and junction disagree at one end, which may indicate a read error. The gene calls are TRBV19 and TRBJ2-7; a possible D gene is TRBD2 (5 bases). The CDR3 covers 14 residues. Germline V gene lookup returns CDR1 LNHDA and CDR2 SQIVND (reference sequence). For the CDR3, the DNA is TGTGCCAGTAGTATAGATTGGTCGGGAACCGACGCCGCCTTC. This encodes CASSIDWSGTDAAF.

The chain joins TRBV6-1 to TRBJ2-5; 8 nucleotides align to TRBD2. The CDR3 extends over 13 amino acids. V shed 11 bases, J shed 3 bases, and the junction held 8 bases outside the gene matches. CDR1 is MNHNS, CDR2 SASEGT, per germline. Written as DNA, the CDR3 is TGTGCCTATGCGACTAGCGCCAAAGAGACCCAGTACTTC. Translating gives CAYATSAKETQYF.

The CDR3: CASSPQANSYNEQFF. CDR3 bases: TGTGCCAGCAGTCCACAGGCCAACTCCTACAATGAGCAGTTCTTC. The chain recombines TRBV6-1 with TRBJ2-1; tentatively, D is TRBD1 (5 bases). Trimming left V 5 bases short and J 0 bases short, with 11 bases between. The CDR3 consists of 15 residues. Per the germline V gene, CDR1 is MNHNS and CDR2 is SASEGT.